This is a list of T cell receptor beta chains from one sample in a study of Tregs in tolerant kidney transplant recipients. The assay was immunoSEQ multiplex PCR, and TCRdb's table has in-frame clones only and misses some. The sample lists about 88,000 clones, roughly 92% occurring once. Sequenced sample: CD8+ T cells from blood. These receptors were collected from a human donor in good health. Each CDR3 is given with its conserved first and last residue. The order of the fields is V gene, D gene, J gene, clone size, CDR3 protein, CDR3 DNA. D genes are given only for firm matches. Some rows mark clone size as missing; the rest say once, few, many or name a class of expanded clone.

TRBV7-9	.	TRBJ2-7	once	CASSFPGFYYEQYF	TGTGCCAGCAGCTTTCCCGGTTTTTACTACGAGCAGTACTTC
TRBV6-6	TRBD2	TRBJ2-1	.	CASSYLAGRFNEQFF	TGTGCCAGCAGTTACCTAGCGGGGAGGTTTAATGAGCAGTTCTTC
TRBV13	.	TRBJ2-5	.	CASSFRTTQDQYF	TGTGCCAGCAGCTTCCGGACCACTCAGGACCAGTACTTC
TRBV6-5	.	TRBJ2-3	.	CASSYGDTQYF	TGTGCCAGCAGTTACGGGGATACGCAGTATTTT
TRBV5-4	TRBD2	TRBJ2-7	.	CASSLRERETDEQYF	TGTGCCAGCAGCTTGAGGGAGCGGGAGACCGACGAGCAGTACTTC
TRBV2	TRBD1	TRBJ1-4	.	CASRRTGPNEKLFF	TGTGCCAGCAGGCGGACAGGTCCCAATGAAAAACTGTTTTTT
TRBV11-3	.	TRBJ2-5	.	CASSLGGASGPRETQYF	TGTGCCAGCAGCTTAGGGGGGGCTAGCGGTCCCCGGGAGACCCAGTACTTC
TRBV19	.	TRBJ1-1	.	CASSISRGEAFF	TGTGCCAGTAGTATATCGAGGGGTGAAGCTTTCTTT
TRBV7-9	TRBD1	TRBJ1-2	.	CASSRGQLPYSTF	TGTGCCAGCAGCCGGGGACAGCTTCCCTATTCCACCTTC
TRBV10-3	.	TRBJ2-7	once	CAIKVENEGRAYEQYF	TGTGCCATCAAGGTAGAGAACGAGGGAAGAGCCTACGAGCAGTACTTC
TRBV28	TRBD1	TRBJ2-7	.	CASSPQAPGQGIYEQYF	TGTGCCAGCAGTCCCCAGGCCCCGGGACAGGGTATCTACGAGCAGTACTTC
TRBV23-1	.	TRBJ2-7	.	CASSHLGTNHEQYF	TGCGCCAGCAGTCACCTCGGGACAAACCACGAGCAGTACTTC
TRBV9	.	TRBJ1-1	.	CASSSPPKGKNTEAFF	TGTGCCAGCAGCTCCCCTCCCAAAGGGAAAAACACTGAAGCTTTCTTT
TRBV21-1	.	TRBJ1-1	.	CASSAPLHEAFF	TGTGCCAGCAGCGCTCCCCTCCATGAAGCTTTCTTT
TRBV27	.	TRBJ2-1	.	CASSFGLLQSEQFF	TGTGCCAGCAGTTTCGGGTTGCTACAATCGGAGCAGTTCTTC
TRBV5-6	.	TRBJ2-3	.	CASSLGQYTQYF	TGTGCCAGCAGCTTGGGGCAGTATACGCAGTATTTT
TRBV6-4	TRBD2	TRBJ2-7	.	CASSPGTSGSYEQYF	TGTGCCAGCAGTCCCGGGACTAGCGGTAGTTACGAGCAGTACTTC
TRBV5-1	.	TRBJ2-5	.	CASRVVGHQYQETQYF	TGCGCCAGCAGGGTGGTGGGCCACCAGTACCAAGAGACCCAGTACTTC
TRBV7-3	.	TRBJ2-3	.	CASSLTGSADTQYF	TGTGCCAGCAGCTTAACAGGGTCGGCAGATACGCAGTATTTT
TRBV5-1	.	TRBJ2-2	.	CASSLAGNTGELFF	TGCGCCAGCAGCTTGGCGGGGAACACCGGGGAGCTGTTTTTT
TRBV30	TRBD1	TRBJ1-2	once	CAWNIPRRDRATYTF	TGTGCCTGGAACATCCCCCGGCGGGACAGAGCTACCTACACCTTC
TRBV19	.	TRBJ2-3	.	CASSIRLGTDTQYF	TGTGCCAGTAGTATTCGGTTGGGGACAGATACGCAGTATTTT
TRBV11-3	.	TRBJ2-3	.	CASSGRYTDTQYF	TGTGCCAGCAGCGGGAGATACACAGATACGCAGTATTTT
TRBV7-9	.	TRBJ2-1	.	CASSLATGSTREQFF	TGTGCCAGCAGCTTAGCGACCGGGTCAACTCGTGAGCAGTTCTTC
TRBV4-1	TRBD1	TRBJ2-2	.	CASSQSPGTGWELFF	TGCGCCAGCAGCCAAAGCCCTGGGACAGGCTGGGAGCTGTTTTTT
TRBV7-9	.	TRBJ1-2	.	CASSLVGTYTF	TGTGCCAGCAGCTTAGTTGGAACCTACACCTTC
TRBV27	.	TRBJ1-5	.	CASSLSRDSNQPQHF	TGTGCCAGCAGTTTGTCCAGGGATAGCAATCAGCCCCAGCATTTT
TRBV19	.	TRBJ1-2	.	CASSTPGINYGYTF	TGTGCCAGTAGTACCCCCGGCATTAACTATGGCTACACCTTC
TRBV15	TRBD1	TRBJ1-4	.	CATSMGGTGVEKLFF	TGTGCCACCAGCATGGGTGGGACAGGGGTTGAAAAACTGTTTTTT
TRBV9	.	TRBJ2-5	.	CASSDGGVDQYF	TGTGCCAGCAGCGATGGAGGAGTGGACCAGTACTTC
TRBV4-1	.	TRBJ2-7	.	CASSQDWVELREQYF	TGCGCCAGCAGCCAAGACTGGGTCGAGCTACGAGAGCAGTACTTC
TRBV27	.	TRBJ1-6	.	CASWGKDLPYNSPLHF	TGTGCCAGCTGGGGAAAGGACCTCCCCTATAATTCACCCCTCCACTTT
TRBV20-1	.	TRBJ1-2	.	CSASPGAGYTF	TGCAGTGCTAGTCCAGGGGCCGGCTACACCTTC